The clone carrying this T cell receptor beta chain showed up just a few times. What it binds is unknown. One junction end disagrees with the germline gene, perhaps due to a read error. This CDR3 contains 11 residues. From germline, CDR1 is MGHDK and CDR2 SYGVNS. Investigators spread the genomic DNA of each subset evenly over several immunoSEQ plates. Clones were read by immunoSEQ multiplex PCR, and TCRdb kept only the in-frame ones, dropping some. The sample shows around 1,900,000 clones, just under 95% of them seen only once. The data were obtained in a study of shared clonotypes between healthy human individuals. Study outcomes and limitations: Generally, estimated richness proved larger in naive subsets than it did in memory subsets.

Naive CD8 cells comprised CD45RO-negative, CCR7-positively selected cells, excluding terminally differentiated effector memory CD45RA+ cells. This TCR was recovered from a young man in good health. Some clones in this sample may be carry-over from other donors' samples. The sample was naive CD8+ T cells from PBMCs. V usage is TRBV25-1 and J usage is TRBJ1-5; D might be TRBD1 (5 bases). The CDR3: CRNRPDQPQHF. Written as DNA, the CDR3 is TGCCGGAACAGGCCTGATCAGCCCCAGCATTTT.